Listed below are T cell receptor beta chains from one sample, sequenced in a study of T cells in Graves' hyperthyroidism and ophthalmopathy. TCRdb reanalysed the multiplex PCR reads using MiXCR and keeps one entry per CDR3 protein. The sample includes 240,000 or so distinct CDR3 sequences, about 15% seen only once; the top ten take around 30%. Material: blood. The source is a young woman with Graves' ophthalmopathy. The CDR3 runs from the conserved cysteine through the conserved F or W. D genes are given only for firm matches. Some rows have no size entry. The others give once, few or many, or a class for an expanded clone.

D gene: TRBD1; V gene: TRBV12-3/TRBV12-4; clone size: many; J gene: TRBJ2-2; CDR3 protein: CASSDRQGAGELFF; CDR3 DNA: TGTGCCAGCAGTGATCGACAGGGGGCTGGGGAGCTGTTTTTT
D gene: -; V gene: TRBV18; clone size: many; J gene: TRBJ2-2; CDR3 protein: CASSLKTGNTGELFF; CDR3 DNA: TGTGCCAGCTCACTTAAGACGGGAAACACCGGGGAGCTGTTTTTT
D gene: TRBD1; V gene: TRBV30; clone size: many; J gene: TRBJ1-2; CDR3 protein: CAWRMDRDVYGYTF; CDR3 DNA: TGTGCCTGGAGAATGGACAGGGACGTCTATGGCTACACCTTC
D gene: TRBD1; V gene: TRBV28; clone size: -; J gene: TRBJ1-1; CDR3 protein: CASSTGTGLNTEAFF; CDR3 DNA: TGTGCCAGCAGCACCGGGACAGGCCTGAACACTGAAGCTTTCTTT
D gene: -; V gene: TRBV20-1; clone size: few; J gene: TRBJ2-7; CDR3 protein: CSARTGLSYEQYF; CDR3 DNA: TGCAGTGCCCGCACAGGGCTCTCTTACGAGCAGTACTTC
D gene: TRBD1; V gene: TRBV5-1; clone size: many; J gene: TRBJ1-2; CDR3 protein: CASSLDRGNGYTF; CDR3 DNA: TGCGCCAGCAGCTTGGACAGGGGAAATGGCTACACCTTC
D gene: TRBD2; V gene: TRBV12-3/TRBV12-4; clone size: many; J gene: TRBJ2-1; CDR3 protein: CASRPTGGAPYYNEQFF; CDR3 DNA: TGTGCCAGCAGACCCACGGGAGGCGCCCCTTATTACAATGAGCAGTTCTTC
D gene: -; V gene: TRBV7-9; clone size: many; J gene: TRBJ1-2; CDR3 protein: CASSLRGTHGYTF; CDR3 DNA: TGTGCCAGCAGCTTAAGGGGGACCCATGGCTACACCTTC
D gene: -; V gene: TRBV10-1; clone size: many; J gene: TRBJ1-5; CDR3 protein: CASSDGVKQPQHF; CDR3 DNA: TGCGCCAGCAGTGACGGAGTTAAACAGCCCCAGCATTTT
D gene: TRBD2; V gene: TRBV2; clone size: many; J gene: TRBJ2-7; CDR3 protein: CASSSGSGGDYFSYEQYF; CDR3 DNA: TGTGCCAGCAGTTCGGGTTCGGGGGGGGACTACTTCTCCTACGAGCAGTACTTC
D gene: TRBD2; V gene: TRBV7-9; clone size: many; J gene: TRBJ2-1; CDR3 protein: CASSLPTTGLAPKYSYNEQFF; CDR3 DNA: TGTGCCAGCAGCTTACCCACAACGGGACTAGCTCCCAAGTACTCCTACAATGAGCAGTTCTTC
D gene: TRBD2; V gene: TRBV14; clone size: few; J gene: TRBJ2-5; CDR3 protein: CASSHNPFAGGLTQETQYF; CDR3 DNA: TGTGCCAGCAGCCACAACCCATTCGCGGGAGGGCTGACCCAAGAGACCCAGTACTTC
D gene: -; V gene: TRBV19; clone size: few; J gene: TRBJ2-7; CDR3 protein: CASSPGTHYEQYF; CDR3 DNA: TGTGCCAGTAGTCCGGGGACGCACTACGAGCAGTACTTC
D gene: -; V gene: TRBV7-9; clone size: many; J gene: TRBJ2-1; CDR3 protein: CASSPASTYNEQFF; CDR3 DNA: TGTGCCAGCAGCCCCGCGTCTACATACAATGAGCAGTTCTTC
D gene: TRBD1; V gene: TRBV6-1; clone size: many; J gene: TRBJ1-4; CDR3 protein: CASSSQPGQGSYNEKLFF; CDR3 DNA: TGTGCCAGCAGTTCCCAACCGGGACAGGGAAGTTATAATGAAAAACTGTTTTTT
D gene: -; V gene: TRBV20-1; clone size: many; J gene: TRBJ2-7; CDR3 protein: CSAAPQQGSPYEQYF; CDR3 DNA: TGCAGTGCCGCACCCCAGCAGGGCTCCCCCTACGAGCAGTACTTC
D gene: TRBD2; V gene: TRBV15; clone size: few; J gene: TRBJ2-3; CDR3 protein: CATSRAGGATDTQYF; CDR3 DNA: TGTGCCACCAGCAGAGCCGGGGGGGCCACAGATACGCAGTATTTT